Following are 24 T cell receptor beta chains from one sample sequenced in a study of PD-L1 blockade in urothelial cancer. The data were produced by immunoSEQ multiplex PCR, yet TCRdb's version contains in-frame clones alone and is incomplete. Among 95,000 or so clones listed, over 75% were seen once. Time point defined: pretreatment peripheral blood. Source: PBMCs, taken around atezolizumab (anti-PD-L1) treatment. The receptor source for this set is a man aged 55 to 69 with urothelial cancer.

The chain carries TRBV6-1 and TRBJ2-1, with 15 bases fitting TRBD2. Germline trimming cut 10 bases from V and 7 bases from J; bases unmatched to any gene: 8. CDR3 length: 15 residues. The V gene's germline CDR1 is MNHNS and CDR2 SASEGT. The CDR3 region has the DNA TGTGCCACTCTGAGAGGGACTAGCGGGAGGAATGAGCAGTTCTTC. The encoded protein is CATLRGTSGRNEQFF.

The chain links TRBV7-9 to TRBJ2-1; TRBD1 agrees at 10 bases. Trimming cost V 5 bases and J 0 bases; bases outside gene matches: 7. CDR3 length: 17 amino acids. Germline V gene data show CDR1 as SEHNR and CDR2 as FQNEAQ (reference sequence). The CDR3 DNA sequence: TGTGCCAGCAGCGTCGACAGGGGGCCCAGCTCCTACAATGAGCAGTTCTTC. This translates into CASSVDRGPSSYNEQFF.

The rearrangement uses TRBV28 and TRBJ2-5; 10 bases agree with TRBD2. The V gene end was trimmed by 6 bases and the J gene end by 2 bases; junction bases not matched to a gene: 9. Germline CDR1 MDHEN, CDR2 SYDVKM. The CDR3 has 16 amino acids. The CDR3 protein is CASSLLAGVGQETQYF. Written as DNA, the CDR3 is TGTGCCAGCAGCCTTCTAGCGGGAGTGGGGCAAGAGACCCAGTACTTC.

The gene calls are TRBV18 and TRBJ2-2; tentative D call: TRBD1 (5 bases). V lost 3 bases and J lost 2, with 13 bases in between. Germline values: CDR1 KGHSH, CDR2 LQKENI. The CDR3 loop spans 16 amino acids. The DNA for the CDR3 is TGTGCCAGCTCACCTCTCGACAGAGCTAACACCGGGGAGCTGTTTTTT. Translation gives CASSPLDRANTGELFF.

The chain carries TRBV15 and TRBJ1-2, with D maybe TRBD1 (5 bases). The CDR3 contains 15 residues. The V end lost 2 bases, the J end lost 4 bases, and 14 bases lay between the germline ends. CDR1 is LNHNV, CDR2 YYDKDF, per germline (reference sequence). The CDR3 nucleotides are TGTGCCACCAGCAGACAGGGAACGGGGGGCTATGGCTACACCTTC. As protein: CATSRQGTGGYGYTF. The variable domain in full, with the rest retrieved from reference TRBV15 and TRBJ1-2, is DAMVIQNPRYQVTQFGKPVTLSCSQTLNHNVMYWYQQKSSQAPKLLFHYYDKDFNNEADTPDNFQSRRPNTSFCFLDIRSPGLGDTAMYLCATSRQGTGGYGYTFGSGTRLTVV.

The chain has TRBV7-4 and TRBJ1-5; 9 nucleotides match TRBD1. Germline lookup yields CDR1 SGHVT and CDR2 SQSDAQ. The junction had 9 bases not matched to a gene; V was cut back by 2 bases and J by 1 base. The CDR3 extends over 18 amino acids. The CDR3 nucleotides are TGTGCCAGCAGCTTATTGGGACAGGGTTCGTTAAGCAATCAGCCCCAGCATTTT. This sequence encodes CASSLLGQGSLSNQPQHF.

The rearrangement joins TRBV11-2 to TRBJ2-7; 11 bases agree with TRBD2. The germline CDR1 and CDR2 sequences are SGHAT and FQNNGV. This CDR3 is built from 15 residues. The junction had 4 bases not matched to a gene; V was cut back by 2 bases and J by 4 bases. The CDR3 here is CASSLNSGRAYEQYF. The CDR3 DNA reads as TGTGCCAGCAGCTTAAATAGCGGGAGGGCATACGAGCAGTACTTC.

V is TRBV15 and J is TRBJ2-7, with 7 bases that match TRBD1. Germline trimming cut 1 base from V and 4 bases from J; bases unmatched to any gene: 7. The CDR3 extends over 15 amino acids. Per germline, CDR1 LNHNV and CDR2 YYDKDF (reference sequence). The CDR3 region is CATSRGGTVDYEQYF. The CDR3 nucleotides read TGTGCCACCAGCAGAGGAGGGACAGTGGATTACGAGCAGTACTTC.

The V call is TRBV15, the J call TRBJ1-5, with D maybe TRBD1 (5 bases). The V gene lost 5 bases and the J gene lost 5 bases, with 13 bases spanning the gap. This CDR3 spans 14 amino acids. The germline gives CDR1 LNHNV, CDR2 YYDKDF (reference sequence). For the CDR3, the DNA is TGTGCCACCAGCTCCCGACAGCCCTATCAGCCCCAGCATTTT. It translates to CATSSRQPYQPQHF.

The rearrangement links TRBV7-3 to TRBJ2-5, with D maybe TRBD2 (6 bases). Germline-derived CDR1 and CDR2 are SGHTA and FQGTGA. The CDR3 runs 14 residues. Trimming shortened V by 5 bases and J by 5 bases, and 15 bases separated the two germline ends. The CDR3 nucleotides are TGTGCCAGCAGCCGCACGGGCAGCGGGGAGACCCAGTACTTC. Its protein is CASSRTGSGETQYF.

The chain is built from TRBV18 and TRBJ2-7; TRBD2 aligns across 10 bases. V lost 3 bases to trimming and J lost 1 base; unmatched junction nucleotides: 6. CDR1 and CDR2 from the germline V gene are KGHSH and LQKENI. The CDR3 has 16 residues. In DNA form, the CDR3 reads TGTGCCAGCTCACCTCGTTCTAGCGGGGGTTCCTACGAGCAGTACTTC. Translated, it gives CASSPRSSGGSYEQYF.

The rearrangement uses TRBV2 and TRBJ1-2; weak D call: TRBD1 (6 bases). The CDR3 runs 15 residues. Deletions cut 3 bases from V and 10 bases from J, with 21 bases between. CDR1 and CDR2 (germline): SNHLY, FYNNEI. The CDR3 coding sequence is TGTGCCAGCAGTGATAGGGCGACAGGTAGTACAGTCTACACCTTC. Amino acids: CASSDRATGSTVYTF.

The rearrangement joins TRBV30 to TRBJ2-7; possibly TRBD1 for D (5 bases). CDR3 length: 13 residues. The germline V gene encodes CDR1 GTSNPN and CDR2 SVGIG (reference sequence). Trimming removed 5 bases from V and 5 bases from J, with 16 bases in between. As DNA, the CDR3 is TGTGCCTGGGATACAGGCTTTCGAAACGAGCAGTACTTC. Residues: CAWDTGFRNEQYF.

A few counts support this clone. CDR3 sequence (DNA): TGTGCCAGCACGGTAAGGGGGCGCGAGTATGGCTACACCTTC. It codes for CASTVRGREYGYTF. The genes are TRBV6-1 and TRBJ1-2, with 7 positions matching TRBD1. V gave up 7 bases and J gave up 5 bases; unmatched junction bases: 10. This CDR3 comprises 14 residues. Germline values: CDR1 MNHNS, CDR2 SASEGT.

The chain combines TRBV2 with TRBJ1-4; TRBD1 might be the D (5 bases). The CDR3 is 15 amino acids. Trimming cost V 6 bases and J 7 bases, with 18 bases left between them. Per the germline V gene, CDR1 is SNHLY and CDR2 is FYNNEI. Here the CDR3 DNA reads TGTGCCAGCAGGGAGCTTGGGGGGGGTTTTGAAAAACTGTTTTTT. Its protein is CASRELGGGFEKLFF.

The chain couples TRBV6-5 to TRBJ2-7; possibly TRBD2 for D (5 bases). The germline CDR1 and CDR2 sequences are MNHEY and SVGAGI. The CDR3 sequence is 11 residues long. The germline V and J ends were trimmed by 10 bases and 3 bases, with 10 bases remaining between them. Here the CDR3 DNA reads TGTGCCACCCGGACTGGCTACGAGCAGTACTTC. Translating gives CATRTGYEQYF.

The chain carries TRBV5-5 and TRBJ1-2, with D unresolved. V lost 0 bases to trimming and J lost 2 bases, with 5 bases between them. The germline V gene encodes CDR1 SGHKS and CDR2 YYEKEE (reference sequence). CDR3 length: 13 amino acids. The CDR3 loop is CASSLAENYGYTF. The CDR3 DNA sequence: TGTGCCAGCAGCTTGGCTGAGAACTATGGCTACACCTTC.

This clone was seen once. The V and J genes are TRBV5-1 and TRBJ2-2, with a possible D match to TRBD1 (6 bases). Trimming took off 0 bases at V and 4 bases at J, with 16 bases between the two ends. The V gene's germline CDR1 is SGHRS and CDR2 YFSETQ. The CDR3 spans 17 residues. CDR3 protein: CASSLGAGARVTGELFF. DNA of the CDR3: TGCGCCAGCAGCTTGGGGGCAGGGGCCCGGGTCACCGGGGAGCTGTTTTTT.

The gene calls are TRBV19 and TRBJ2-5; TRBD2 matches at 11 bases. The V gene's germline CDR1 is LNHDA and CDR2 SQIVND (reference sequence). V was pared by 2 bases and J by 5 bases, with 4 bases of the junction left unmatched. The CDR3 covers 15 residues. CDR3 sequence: CASSIRLAGSETQYF. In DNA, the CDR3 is TGTGCCAGTAGTATAAGACTAGCGGGATCTGAGACCCAGTACTTC.

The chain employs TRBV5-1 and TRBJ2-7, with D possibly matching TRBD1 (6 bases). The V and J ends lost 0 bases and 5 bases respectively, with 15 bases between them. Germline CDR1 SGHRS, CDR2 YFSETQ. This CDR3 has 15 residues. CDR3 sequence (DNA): TGCGCCAGCAGCTTGGTTCGGCAGGGGAGCGACGAGCAGTACTTC. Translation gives CASSLVRQGSDEQYF.

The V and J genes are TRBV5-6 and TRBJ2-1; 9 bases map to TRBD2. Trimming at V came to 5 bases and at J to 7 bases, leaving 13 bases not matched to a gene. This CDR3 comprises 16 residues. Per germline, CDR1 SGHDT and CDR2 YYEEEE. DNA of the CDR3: TGTGCCAGCAGTTCCTCAGGCGGGGGGGCCTGGAATGAGCAGTTCTTC. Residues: CASSSSGGGAWNEQFF. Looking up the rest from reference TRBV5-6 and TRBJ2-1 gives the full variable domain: DAGVTQSPTHLIKTRGQQVTLRCSPKSGHDTVSWYQQALGQGPQFIFQYYEEEERQRGNFPDRFSGHQFPNYSSELNVNALLLGDSALYLCASSSSGGGAWNEQFFGPGTRLTVL.

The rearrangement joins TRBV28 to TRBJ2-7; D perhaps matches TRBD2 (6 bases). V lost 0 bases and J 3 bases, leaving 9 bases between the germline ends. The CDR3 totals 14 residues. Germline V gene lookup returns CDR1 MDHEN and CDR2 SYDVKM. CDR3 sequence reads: CASSLWGEVYEQYF. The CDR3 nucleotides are TGTGCCAGCAGTTTATGGGGGGAGGTCTACGAGCAGTACTTC.

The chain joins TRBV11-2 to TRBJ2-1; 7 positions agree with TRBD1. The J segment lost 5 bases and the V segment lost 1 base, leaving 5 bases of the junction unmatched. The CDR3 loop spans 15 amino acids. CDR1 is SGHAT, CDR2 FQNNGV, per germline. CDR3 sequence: CASSLGQGEHNEQFF. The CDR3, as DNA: TGTGCCAGCAGCTTAGGGCAGGGGGAGCACAATGAGCAGTTCTTC.

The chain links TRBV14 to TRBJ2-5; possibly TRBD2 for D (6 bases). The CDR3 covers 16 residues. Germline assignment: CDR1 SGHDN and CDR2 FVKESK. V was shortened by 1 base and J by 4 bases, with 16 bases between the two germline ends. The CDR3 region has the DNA TGTGCCAGCAGCCAAGTACAGCCGCGGAGGGCAGAGACCCAGTACTTC. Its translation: CASSQVQPRRAETQYF.